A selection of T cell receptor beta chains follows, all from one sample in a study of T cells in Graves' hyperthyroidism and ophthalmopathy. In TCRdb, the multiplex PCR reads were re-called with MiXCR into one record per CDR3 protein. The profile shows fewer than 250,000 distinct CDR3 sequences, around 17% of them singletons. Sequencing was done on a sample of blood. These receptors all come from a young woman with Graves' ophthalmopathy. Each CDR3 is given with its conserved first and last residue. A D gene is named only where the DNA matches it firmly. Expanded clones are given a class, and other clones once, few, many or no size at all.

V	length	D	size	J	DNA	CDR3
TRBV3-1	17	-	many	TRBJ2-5	TGTGCCAGCAGCCAAGACCCACCATACAGGGGGGGAGAGACCCAGTACTTC	CASSQDPPYRGGETQYF
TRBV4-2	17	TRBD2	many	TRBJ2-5	TGTGCCAGCAGCCAAGATTTAACTAGCGGGGGGGCGAAGACCCAGTACTTC	CASSQDLTSGGAKTQYF
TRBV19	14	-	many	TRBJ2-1	TGTGCCAGTAGTCCAGAGACAGGTAGGGATGAGCAGTTCTTC	CASSPETGRDEQFF
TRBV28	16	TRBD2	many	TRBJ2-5	TGTGCCAGCAGTTTCTGGCTAGCGGGCGGGAAAGAGACCCAGTACTTC	CASSFWLAGGKETQYF
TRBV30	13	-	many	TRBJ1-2	TGTGCCTGGAGTGTATGGGGGAGGGACGGCTACACCTTC	CAWSVWGRDGYTF
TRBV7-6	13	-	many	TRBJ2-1	TGTGCCAGCAGCTTCCGGCCCGCCGGGGAGCAGTTCTTC	CASSFRPAGEQFF
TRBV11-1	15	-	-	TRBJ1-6	TGTGCCAGCAGCACCTCCTCGGGCCGGCTGGCACCCCTCCACTTT	CASSTSSGRLAPLHF
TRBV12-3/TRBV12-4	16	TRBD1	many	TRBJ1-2	TGTGCCAGCAGTTCCCCCTACAGGGGGCAGGGCTATGGCTACACCTTC	CASSSPYRGQGYGYTF
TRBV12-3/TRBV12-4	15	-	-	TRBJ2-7	TGTGCCAGCAGTTTAACCCGCGACAGTACCTACGAGCAGTACTTC	CASSLTRDSTYEQYF
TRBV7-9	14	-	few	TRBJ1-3	TGTGCCAGCAGCTTATTCCCCTCTGGAAACACCATATATTTT	CASSLFPSGNTIYF
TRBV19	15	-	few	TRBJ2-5	TGTGCCAGTAGTATTAGGGGGGACTCCGAGGAGACCCAGTACTTC	CASSIRGDSEETQYF
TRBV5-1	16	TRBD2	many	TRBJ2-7	TGCGCCAGCAACCCTCTAGCGGGGGGGCCGTCCTACGAGCAGTACTTC	CASNPLAGGPSYEQYF
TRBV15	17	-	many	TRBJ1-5	TGTGCCACCAGTCCCAGGAGAGGGGACCGCTGGGTTCAGCCCCAGCATTTT	CATSPRRGDRWVQPQHF
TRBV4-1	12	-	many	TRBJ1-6	TGCGCCAGCAGCCAAGAGGCTTCACCCCTCCACTTT	CASSQEASPLHF
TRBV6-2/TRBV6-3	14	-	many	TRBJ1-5	TGTGCCAGCAGTTACGGCAGGGCTGGGGAGCCCCAGCATTTT	CASSYGRAGEPQHF
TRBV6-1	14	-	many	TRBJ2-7	TGTGCCAGCAGTAAAGCACAGGGTTTATTTGAGCAGTACTTC	CASSKAQGLFEQYF
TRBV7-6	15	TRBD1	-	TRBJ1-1	TGTGCCAGCAGCTTAGTAGGGACAGGGGGCACTGAAGCTTTCTTT	CASSLVGTGGTEAFF
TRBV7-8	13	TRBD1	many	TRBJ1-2	TGTGCCAGCAGACCGGACAGGGGCTATGGCTACACCTTC	CASRPDRGYGYTF
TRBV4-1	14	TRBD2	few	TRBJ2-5	TGCGCCAGCAGCCAAGGGTCGGGAGGAGAGACCCAGTACTTC	CASSQGSGGETQYF
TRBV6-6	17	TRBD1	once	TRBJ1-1	TGTGCCAGCAGTTACTCAACAGGGGGCGCCCCGTACACTGAAGCTTTCTTT	CASSYSTGGAPYTEAFF
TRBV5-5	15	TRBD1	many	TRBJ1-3	TGTGCCAGCAGCTCGACAGGGATGGTAGGAAACACCATATATTTT	CASSSTGMVGNTIYF
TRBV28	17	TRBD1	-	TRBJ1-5	TGTGCCAGCAGTTCTCTCGGGACAGGGGGCGCGAGTCAGCCCCAGCATTTT	CASSSLGTGGASQPQHF
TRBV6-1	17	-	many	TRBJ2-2	TGTGCCAGCAGCCTCTGGGGGGGGCTACTCAACACCGGGGAGCTGTTTTTT	CASSLWGGLLNTGELFF
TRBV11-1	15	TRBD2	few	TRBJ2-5	TGTGCCAGCAGCGTACTAGCGGGGGGGCCAGAGACCCAGTACTTC	CASSVLAGGPETQYF
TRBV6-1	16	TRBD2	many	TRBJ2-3	TGTGCCAGCAGTGTTGTCACTAGCGGGATTGGAGATACGCAGTATTTT	CASSVVTSGIGDTQYF
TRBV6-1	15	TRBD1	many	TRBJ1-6	TGTGCCAGCAGATCCGACAGGGGAGGTAATTCACCCCTCCACTTT	CASRSDRGGNSPLHF
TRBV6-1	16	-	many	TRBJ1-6	TGTGCCAGCAGTGAAGTTGAGAGCTACTATAATTCACCCCTCCACTTT	CASSEVESYYNSPLHF
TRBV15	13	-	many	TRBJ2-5	TGTGCCACCAGCAGAGATATCCAGTACAGGGAGTACTTC	CATSRDIQYREYF
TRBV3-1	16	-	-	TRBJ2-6	TGTGCCAGCAGCGAAACCCGGGGCTCTGGGGCCAACGCCCTGACTTTC	CASSETRGSGANALTF
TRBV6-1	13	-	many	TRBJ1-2	TGTGCCAGCAGTGTTTACGGGGTATCTGGCTACACCTTC	CASSVYGVSGYTF
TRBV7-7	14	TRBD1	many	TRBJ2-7	TGTGCTAGCAGCTTAGGCTCAGGGGGCTACGAGCAGTACTTC	CASSLGSGGYEQYF
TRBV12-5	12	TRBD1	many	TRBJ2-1	TGTGCTAGTGGAAAACAGGGGACTGAGCAGTTCTTC	CASGKQGTEQFF
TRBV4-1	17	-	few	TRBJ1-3	TGCGCCAGCAGCCAAGATAGGGCAATCGAGCGTGGAAACACCATATATTTT	CASSQDRAIERGNTIYF
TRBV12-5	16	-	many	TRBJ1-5	TGTGCTAGTGGTTTGTCGGGAGTCCCTGATAATCAGCCCCAGCATTTT	CASGLSGVPDNQPQHF
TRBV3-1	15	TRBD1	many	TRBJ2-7	TGTGCCAGCAGCCCGGGACAGGTGAACTCCTACGAGCAGTACTTC	CASSPGQVNSYEQYF